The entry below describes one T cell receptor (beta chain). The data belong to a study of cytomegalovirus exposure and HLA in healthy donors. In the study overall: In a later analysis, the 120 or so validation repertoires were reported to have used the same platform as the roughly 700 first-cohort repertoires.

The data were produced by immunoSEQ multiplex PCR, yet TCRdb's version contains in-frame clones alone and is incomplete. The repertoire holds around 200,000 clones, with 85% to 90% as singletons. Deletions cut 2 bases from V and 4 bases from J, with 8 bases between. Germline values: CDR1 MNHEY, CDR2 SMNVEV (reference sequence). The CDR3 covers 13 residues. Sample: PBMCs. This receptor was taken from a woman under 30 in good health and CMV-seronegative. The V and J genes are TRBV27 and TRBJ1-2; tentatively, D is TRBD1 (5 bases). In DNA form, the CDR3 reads TGTGCCAGCAGTTTAAATGGGGCCTATGGCTACACCTTC. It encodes CASSLNGAYGYTF.